The T cell receptor beta chain under discussion was sequenced for a study of T cell responses to AZD1222 COVID-19 vaccine. Study-wide context: Pooled in the analysis were second doses at about 4 or about 12 weeks. Findings and limits, study-wide: Vaccine-associated CD4 TCRs ranged over spike, dominating at 160-218 and 743-854. Close to half of spike-specific TCRs reportedly recognize unmutated variant regions. Repertoires were collected only later (after the peak T cell response had occurred).

This table comes from immunoSEQ multiplex PCR, and its TCRdb copy is limited to in-frame clones, with some not included. The sample has fewer than 150,000 clones, approximately 80% seen once; the top ten hold roughly 3.9%. For this clone: What it recognizes is unknown.

Trimming took 2 bases from V and 4 from J, leaving 20 bases between them. This CDR3 comprises 17 residues. Per germline, CDR1 SGHAT and CDR2 FQNNGV. V usage is TRBV11-2 and J usage is TRBJ1-1; unclear D gene. The receptor was isolated from an adult in good health. The specimen was peripheral blood, collected on day 0 of AZD1222 vaccination. The CDR3 DNA is TGTGCCAGCAGCTTAATTCTCAGGACGCGGGGAGGCACTGAAGCTTTCTTT. Translation: CASSLILRTRGGTEAFF. The full variable domain, completed using reference TRBV11-2 and TRBJ1-1, is EAGVAQSPRYKIIEKRQSVAFWCNPISGHATLYWYQQILGQGPKLLIQFQNNGVVDDSQLPKDRFSAERLKGVDSTLKIQPAKLEDSAVYLCASSLILRTRGGTEAFFGQGTRLTVV.